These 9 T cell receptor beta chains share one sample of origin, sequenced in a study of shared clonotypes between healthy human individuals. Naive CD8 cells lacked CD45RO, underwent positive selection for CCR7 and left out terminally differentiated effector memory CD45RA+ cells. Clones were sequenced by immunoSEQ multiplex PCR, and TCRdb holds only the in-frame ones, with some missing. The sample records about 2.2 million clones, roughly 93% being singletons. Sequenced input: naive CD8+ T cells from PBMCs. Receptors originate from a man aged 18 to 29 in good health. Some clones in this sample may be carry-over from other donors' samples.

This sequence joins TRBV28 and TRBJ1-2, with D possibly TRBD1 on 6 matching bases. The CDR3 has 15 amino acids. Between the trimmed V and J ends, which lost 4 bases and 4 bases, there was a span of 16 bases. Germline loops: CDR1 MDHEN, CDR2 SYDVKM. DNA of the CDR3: TGTGCCAGCAGTTCCGCAGGGGCTTCGGGCTATGGCTACACCTTC. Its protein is CASSSAGASGYGYTF.

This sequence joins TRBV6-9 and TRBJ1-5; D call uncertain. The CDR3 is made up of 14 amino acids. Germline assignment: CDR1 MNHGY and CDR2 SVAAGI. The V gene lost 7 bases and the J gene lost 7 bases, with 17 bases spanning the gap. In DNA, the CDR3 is TGTGCCAGCACCCCGCGGGGTCGTAAACAGCCCCAGCATTTT. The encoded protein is CASTPRGRKQPQHF.

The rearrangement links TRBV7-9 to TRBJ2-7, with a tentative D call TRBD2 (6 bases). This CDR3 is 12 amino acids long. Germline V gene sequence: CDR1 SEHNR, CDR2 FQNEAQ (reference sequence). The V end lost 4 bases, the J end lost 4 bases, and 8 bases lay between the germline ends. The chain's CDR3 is CASSWGEYEQYF. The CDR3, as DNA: TGTGCCAGCAGCTGGGGGGAGTACGAGCAGTACTTC. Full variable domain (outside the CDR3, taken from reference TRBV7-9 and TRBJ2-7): DTGVSQNPRHKITKRGQNVTFRCDPISEHNRLYWYRQTLGQGPEFLTYFQNEAQLEKSRLLSDRFSAERPKGSFSTLEIQRTEQGDSAMYLCASSWGEYEQYFGPGTRLTVT.

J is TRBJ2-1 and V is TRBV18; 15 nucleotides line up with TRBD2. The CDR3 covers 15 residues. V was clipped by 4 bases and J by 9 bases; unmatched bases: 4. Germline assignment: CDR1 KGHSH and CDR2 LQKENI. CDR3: CASSLGTSGRLEQFF. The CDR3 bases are TGTGCCAGCTCACTAGGGACTAGCGGGAGGCTTGAGCAGTTCTTC.

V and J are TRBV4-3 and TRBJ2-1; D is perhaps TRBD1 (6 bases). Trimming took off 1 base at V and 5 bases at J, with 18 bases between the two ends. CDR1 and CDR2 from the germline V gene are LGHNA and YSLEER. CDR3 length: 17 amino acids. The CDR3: CASSQAVRTAINNEQFF. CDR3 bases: TGCGCCAGCAGCCAAGCCGTTCGGACAGCGATCAACAATGAGCAGTTCTTC.

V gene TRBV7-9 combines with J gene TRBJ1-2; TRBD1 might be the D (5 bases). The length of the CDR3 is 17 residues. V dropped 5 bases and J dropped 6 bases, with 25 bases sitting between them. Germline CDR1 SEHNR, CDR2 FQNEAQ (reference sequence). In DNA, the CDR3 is TGTGCCAGCAGCCCCGGGGGAGTCCCAACCCCGATCGATGGCTACACCTTC. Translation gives CASSPGGVPTPIDGYTF.

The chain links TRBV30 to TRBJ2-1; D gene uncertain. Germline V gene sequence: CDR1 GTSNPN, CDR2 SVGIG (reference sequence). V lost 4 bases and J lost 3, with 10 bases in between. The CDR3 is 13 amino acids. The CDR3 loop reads CAWTAENYNEQFF. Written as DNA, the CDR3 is TGTGCCTGGACGGCGGAGAACTACAATGAGCAGTTCTTC. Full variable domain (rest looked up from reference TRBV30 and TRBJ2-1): SQTIHQWPATLVQPVGSPLSLECTVEGTSNPNLYWYRQAAGRGLQLLFYSVGIGQISSEVPQNLSASRPQDRQFILSSKKLLLSDSGFYLCAWTAENYNEQFFGPGTRLTVL.

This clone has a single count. The DNA for the CDR3 is TGTGCCAGCAGCTCCGGGGGGCGAGATCAGCCCCAGCATTTT. As protein: CASSSGGRDQPQHF. This chain links TRBV9 with TRBJ1-5; D may be TRBD1 (6 bases). V dropped 4 bases and J dropped 5 bases, with 13 bases sitting between them. Germline CDR1 and CDR2: SGDLS and YYNGEE. This CDR3 spans 14 amino acids. The variable domain in full, with the rest retrieved from reference TRBV9 and TRBJ1-5, is DSGVTQTPKHLITATGQRVTLRCSPRSGDLSVYWYQQSLDQGLQFLIQYYNGEERAKGNILERFSAQQFPDLHSELNLSSLELGDSALYFCASSSGGRDQPQHFGDGTRLSIL.

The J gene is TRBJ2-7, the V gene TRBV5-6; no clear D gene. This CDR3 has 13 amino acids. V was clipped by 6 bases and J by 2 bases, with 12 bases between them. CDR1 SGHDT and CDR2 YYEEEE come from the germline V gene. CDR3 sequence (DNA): TGTGCCAGCATTTCGGAAAGGGCCTACGAGCAGTACTTC. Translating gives CASISERAYEQYF.